The present TCR beta chain was sequenced within a study of blood T cell repertoires in COVID-19. Per the original methods: The authors estimated nucleated cell counts from reference gene primer amplification. This table comes from immunoSEQ multiplex PCR, and its TCRdb copy is limited to in-frame clones, with some not included. The V and J calls and clone size are taken from that table; D and trimming were inferred from the DNA. This table has about 380,000 clones, approximately 87% appearing once. Trimming cost V 3 bases and J 8 bases; bases outside gene matches: 7. The germline V gene has CDR1 KGHSH and CDR2 LQKENI. The CDR3 loop spans 15 amino acids. Participants reported their clinical history, and cohort assignment relied on those reports.

Source material: PBMCs or T cells enriched from blood (not recorded which). The clonotype comes from a man younger than 40 who had recovered from COVID-19. The chain has TRBV18 and TRBJ1-6, with 7 positions matching TRBD1. The CDR3 DNA follows: TGTGCCAGCTCACCCGAGACAGGGTTGTATTCACCCCTCCACTTT. This codes for CASSPETGLYSPLHF.